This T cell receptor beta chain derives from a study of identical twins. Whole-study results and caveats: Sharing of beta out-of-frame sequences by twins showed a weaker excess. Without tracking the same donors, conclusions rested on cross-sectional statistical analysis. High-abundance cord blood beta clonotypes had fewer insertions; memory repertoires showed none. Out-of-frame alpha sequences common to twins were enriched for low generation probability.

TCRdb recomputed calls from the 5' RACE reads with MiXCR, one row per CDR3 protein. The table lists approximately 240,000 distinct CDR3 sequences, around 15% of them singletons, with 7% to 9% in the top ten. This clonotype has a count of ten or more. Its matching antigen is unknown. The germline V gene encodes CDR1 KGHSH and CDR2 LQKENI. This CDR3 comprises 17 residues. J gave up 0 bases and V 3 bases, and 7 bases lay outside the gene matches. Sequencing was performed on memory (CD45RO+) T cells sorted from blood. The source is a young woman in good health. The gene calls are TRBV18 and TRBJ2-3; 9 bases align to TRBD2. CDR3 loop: CASSPRSRGGSTDTQYF. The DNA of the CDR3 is TGTGCCAGCTCACCGCGTTCGCGGGGGGGAAGCACAGATACGCAGTATTTT. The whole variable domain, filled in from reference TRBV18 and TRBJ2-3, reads NAGVMQNPRHLVRRRGQEARLRCSPMKGHSHVYWYRQLPEEGLKFMVYLQKENIIDESGMPKERFSAEFPKEGPSILRIQQVVRGDSAAYFCASSPRSRGGSTDTQYFGPGTRLTVL.